This T cell receptor beta chain appears in the sequencing data of a study of long-term antiretroviral therapy in people with HIV. Study-wide context: Of all samples, the earliest predate the 2015 immediate-ART recommendation by about a decade.

Study-wide points: Clones that had undergone expansion before ART dominated the repertoire at all time points. Control repertoires displayed wider CDR3 length ranges than the HIV repertoires. Once patients were on ART, diversity went higher but still fell short of transplant donor controls.

Survey-level resolution applied to immunoSEQ assay v3.0. Some clones are missing from TCRdb's copy, which holds only in-frame ones; the method was immunoSEQ multiplex PCR. The sample comprises over 40,000 clones, more than 90% of which are singletons, and roughly 2.5% rests with the top ten. About this clone itself: Its specificity is not known.

The CDR3 loop spans 15 amino acids. Trimming took off 0 bases at V and 15 bases at J, with 19 bases between the two ends. Germline values: CDR1 SGHRS, CDR2 YFSETQ. This material consisted of unsorted PBMCs, taken 3.7 years after starting antiretroviral therapy. The chain joins TRBV5-1 to TRBJ1-6, with D uncertain. This clonotype was sampled from a woman aged 45-65 years with HIV. CDR3 region: CASSLDGSVGGNLHF. CDR3 sequence (DNA): TGCGCCAGCAGCTTGGATGGGTCCGTCGGCGGTAACCTCCACTTT.